This T cell receptor beta chain derives from a study of T cell responses to AZD1222 COVID-19 vaccine. Some clones are missing from TCRdb's copy, which holds only in-frame ones; the method was immunoSEQ multiplex PCR. The sample lists about 170,000 clones, around nine tenths seen once, with about 3% in the top ten. Turning to this clone: Its antigen is not known.

Study observations and caveats: Within unmutated variant regions lay the reported targets of nearly half of spike-specific TCRs.

This TCR was sampled from an adult in good health. This material consisted of peripheral blood, taken on day 0 of AZD1222 vaccination.

In nucleotides, the CDR3 is TGTGCCAGCAGTCAGACAGGGGCGGCGGCAGATGGCTACACCTTC. Amino acids: CASSQTGAAADGYTF. This rearrangement joins TRBV2 to TRBJ1-2, with 8 nucleotides matching TRBD1. Germline V gene data show CDR1 as SNHLY and CDR2 as FYNNEI. The CDR3 is 15 residues long. J was trimmed by 6 bases and V by 5 bases; bases with no gene match: 11.